The T cell receptor (beta chain) described here comes from a study of blood T cell repertoires in COVID-19 (dated by TCRdb to 2018 to 2021). As for the study more broadly: Collaborator samples came from the United States, Italy and Spain and covered acute and convalescent phases of COVID-19. Deeply sampled blood TCRbeta repertoires from subjects exposed to, actively infected with, or recovered from COVID-19 were included in the dataset. HLA class I and class II types, where available, came from metadata supplied by the sample provider rather than from assay-based typing. The repertoires were released in a freely available public database meant as a resource for research on the immune response to SARS-CoV-2. The material from the prospective study consisted of cDNA or gDNA derived from T cells, B-cell-depleted T cells, or PBMCs. The samples were drawn from the first 160 participants of the ongoing ImmuneRACE study and from over a thousand subjects provided by 6 global collaborators. A de-identified subject ID, COVID-19 status, age in years and sex were almost always included in the sample metadata. General study outcomes and caveats: Clinical and demographic metadata were provided uncurated, with the amount varying by source and participant.

TCRbeta CDR3 regions were amplified from genomic DNA using the immunoSEQ Assay, a bias-controlled multiplex PCR. As for how the authors treated the data: The number of nucleated cells in each sample was estimated by amplification of reference gene primers within the assay. To quantify the absolute abundance of each unique TCRbeta CDR3 rearrangement, sequence reads were collapsed and filtered. For each sample, productive Simpson clonality was calculated as the square root of Simpson's diversity index across productive rearrangements. The source is immuneACCESS, and TCRdb retained only in-frame sequences with V and J called. Part of the clones is not carried over; for the studies checked, unresolved V genes explain less than half of this, and the remainder is unexplained. V, J and clone size derive from that table, while D and trimming were established from the DNA sequence. The sample table shows about 82,000 clones, and 75% to 85% are seen once. Jointly, the top ten make up roughly 38% of the sample.

The junction carries 11 bases between V and J, which are trimmed by 5 bases and 0 bases respectively. Reading from cysteine to phenylalanine, the CDR3 counts 15 amino acids. The kept DNA is CDR3 alone, 45 bases in frame from the first base. CDR1 and CDR2, per the germline V gene, are SGHVS and FNYEAQ. One collaborating source in Seattle enrolled patients while the patients were actively infected and followed the patients over time throughout the course of disease. Whole blood was collected in K2EDTA tubes by collaborating institutions according to the institutions' own protocols. For TCRbeta analysis, collaborators shipped samples as frozen whole blood, isolated PBMCs, or DNA extracted from either of those sample types. As concerns this clone: It lacks a known antigen. Base qualities are not provided; no much larger clone lies one nucleotide away.

The chain was built from TRBV7-6 and TRBJ1-5; TRBD1 is perhaps the D gene, given 5 matching bases. The source is a man in his sixties with COVID-19, enrolled during active disease. Input material: peripheral blood. The CDR3 region has the sequence CASSLVGDSNQPQHF. The DNA reads as follows: TGTGCCAGCAGCCTCGTAGGGGATAGCAATCAGCCCCAGCATTTT.